Below are 10 T cell receptor beta chains sequenced from a single sample in a study of shared clonotypes between healthy human individuals. The data were produced by immunoSEQ multiplex PCR, yet TCRdb's version contains in-frame clones alone and is incomplete. The sample gives about 490,000 clones, approximately 79% of which show up once; 9.5% to 15% is in the top ten. Material: PBMCs. These receptors were taken from a woman in her forties in good health. Some clones in this sample may be carry-over from other donors' samples.

The chain has TRBV4-1 and TRBJ2-3, with 9 bases lining up with TRBD2. Germline CDR1 reads MGHRA; CDR2 reads YSYEKL. The CDR3 spans 16 residues. With V trimmed by 4 bases and J by 6 bases, 11 bases remained unmatched. The CDR3 loop reads CASSPRRGGRGDTQYF. CDR3 in DNA: TGCGCCAGCAGCCCCCGGCGGGGGGGGAGAGGCGATACGCAGTATTTT.

This clone was seen a single time. The rearrangement joins TRBV5-1 to TRBJ2-1, with 8 bases fitting TRBD2. V shed 4 bases, J shed 0 bases, and the junction held 6 bases outside the gene matches. Germline V lookup: CDR1 SGHRS, CDR2 YFSETQ. This CDR3 has 16 residues. The CDR3 protein is CASSDLSGNSYNEQFF. CDR3 bases: TGCGCCAGCAGCGATCTTAGCGGGAACTCCTACAATGAGCAGTTCTTC.

The V and J genes are TRBV27 and TRBJ1-1; D remains unclear. Trimming removed 6 bases at V and 0 bases at J, with 11 bases between. Germline V CDR1 and CDR2: MNHEY, SMNVEV (reference sequence). The CDR3 is 14 amino acids. In DNA form, the CDR3 reads TGTGCCAGCAGGGACCTGGGGTTGAACACTGAAGCTTTCTTT. Protein sequence: CASRDLGLNTEAFF.

V and J are TRBV29-1 and TRBJ2-1; maybe TRBD1 (5 bases). The V gene's germline CDR1 is SQVTM and CDR2 ANQGSEA. Trimming stripped 7 bases from V and 7 bases from J, with 17 bases between. The CDR3 sequence is 13 residues long. CDR3 residues: CSAERQPSNEQFF. CDR3 in DNA: TGCAGCGCTGAGCGACAGCCGAGTAATGAGCAGTTCTTC.

The chain joins TRBV2 to TRBJ1-2; tentative D call: TRBD1 (5 bases). CDR3 length equals 13 residues. The germline gives CDR1 SNHLY, CDR2 FYNNEI. V gave up 4 bases and J gave up 5 bases, with 11 bases separating them. This CDR3 reads CASSARGEYGYTF. The DNA of the CDR3 is TGTGCCAGCAGTGCCCGGGGGGAATATGGCTACACCTTC.

This rearrangement joins TRBV6-6 to TRBJ2-5; possibly TRBD2 for D (5 bases). Trimming left V 8 bases short and J 7 bases short, with 11 bases between. The length of the CDR3 is 11 residues. Germline V gene sequence: CDR1 MNHNY, CDR2 SVGAGI (reference sequence). This CDR3 reads CASEAGATQYF. The CDR3 DNA sequence: TGTGCCAGCGAGGCGGGTGCGACCCAGTACTTC.

This chain's CDR3 is CASSLVRRTYGYTF. CDR3 bases: TGTGCCAGCAGCTTAGTTAGACGGACCTATGGCTACACCTTC. The rearrangement joins TRBV7-2 to TRBJ1-2, with unresolved D. Trimming cost V 1 base and J 4 bases, with 10 bases left between them. This CDR3 contains 14 residues. Germline CDR1 and CDR2: SGHTA and FQGNSA.

The rearrangement uses TRBV29-1 and TRBJ1-1, with 8 bases aligning to TRBD1. V lost 7 bases, J lost 0 bases, and 4 bases stayed unmatched. In germline, CDR1 is SQVTM, CDR2 ANQGSEA. CDR3 size: 13 residues. CDR3 residues: CSAVTGVNTEAFF. The CDR3, as DNA: TGCAGCGCCGTGACAGGGGTGAACACTGAAGCTTTCTTT.

The chain couples TRBV5-4 to TRBJ1-4; TRBD1 matches 9 bases. The CDR3 sequence is 14 residues long. Germline CDR1 reads SGHNT; CDR2 reads YYREEE (reference sequence). V lost 0 bases to trimming and J lost 7 bases; unmatched junction nucleotides: 1. This CDR3 is CASSLGDRAEKLFF. The CDR3 DNA sequence: TGTGCCAGCAGCTTGGGGGACAGGGCTGAAAAACTGTTTTTT.

CDR3 in DNA: TGTGCCTGGAGTTCGCAGGGGAGGGAGACCCAGTACTTC. Its translation is CAWSSQGRETQYF. V gene TRBV30 combines with J gene TRBJ2-5; D tentatively reads TRBD1 or TRBD2 (6 bases each). Germline V gene data show CDR1 as GTSNPN and CDR2 as SVGIG (reference sequence). Trimming pared 2 bases from V and 5 bases from J, leaving 12 bases between. The CDR3 spans 13 residues. Full variable domain (rest looked up from reference TRBV30 and TRBJ2-5): SQTIHQWPATLVQPVGSPLSLECTVEGTSNPNLYWYRQAAGRGLQLLFYSVGIGQISSEVPQNLSASRPQDRQFILSSKKLLLSDSGFYLCAWSSQGRETQYFGPGTRLLVL.